Listed here are 29 T cell receptor beta chains from one sample, sequenced in a study of human T cells and chemical hapten exposure. Each CDR3 protein gets one entry after TCRdb re-called the RACE reads with MiXCR. Counted here are under 450,000 distinct CDR3 sequences, about 4.4% occurring once; the ten biggest clones make up 2% to 2.5%. Time point given: patch test 1, 2 weeks after DPC sensitization. Treatment denoted: therapeutic diphenylcyclopropenone sensitization with weekly scalp DPC. Specimen: whole blood, collected in connection with sensitization to the hapten diphenylcyclopropenone (DPC). The source of these receptors is a woman aged 45 to 65 with alopecia areata. Some clones in this sample may be carry-over from other donors' samples.

The gene calls are TRBV2 and TRBJ2-5, with D perhaps being TRBD1 or TRBD2 (5 bases each). The V and J ends lost 8 bases and 6 bases respectively, with 10 bases between them. This CDR3 contains 11 residues. CDR1 and CDR2 (germline): SNHLY, FYNNEI. The CDR3, as DNA: TGTGCCAGCGCCCCGGGGCAGACCCAGTACTTC. Protein: CASAPGQTQYF.

The genes are TRBV3-1 and TRBJ2-7; TRBD1 matches at 10 bases. The length of the CDR3 is 15 residues. CDR1 is LGHDT, CDR2 YNNKEL, per germline (reference sequence). V was clipped by 4 bases and J by 5 bases; unmatched bases: 8. CDR3 amino acids: CASSPAGTGVHEQYF. CDR3 bases: TGTGCCAGCAGCCCGGCCGGGACAGGGGTTCACGAGCAGTACTTC.

This clonotype came up a few times. This chain connects TRBV29-1 to TRBJ2-1; 7 bases align to TRBD2. Germline V CDR1 and CDR2: SQVTM, ANQGSEA. The CDR3 extends over 13 amino acids. J lost 6 bases, V lost 6 bases, and 8 bases had no gene match. In DNA, the CDR3 is TGCAGCGTCATTAGCGGGCTTAGCAATGAGCAGTTCTTC. It specifies CSVISGLSNEQFF.

This clonotype has ten or more counts. The V call is TRBV7-7, the J call TRBJ2-3; 12 bases match TRBD2. Germline V gene data show CDR1 as SSHAT and CDR2 as FNYEAQ (reference sequence). J gave up 4 bases and V 5 bases, and 7 bases lay outside the gene matches. The CDR3 spans 16 residues. CDR3: CASSPLAGGRPDTQYF. The CDR3 bases are TGTGCCAGCAGCCCTCTAGCGGGGGGGCGCCCAGATACGCAGTATTTT.

This clonotype was observed many times. The chain employs TRBV29-1 and TRBJ2-7; 12 bases agree with TRBD1. The junction had 7 bases not matched to a gene; V was cut back by 6 bases and J by 7 bases. The germline gives CDR1 SQVTM, CDR2 ANQGSEA. The CDR3 is 13 amino acids. The CDR3 is CSVMGQGAWEQYF. Here the CDR3 DNA reads TGCAGCGTAATGGGACAGGGGGCATGGGAGCAGTACTTC.

The chain combines TRBV29-1 with TRBJ2-7; D not certain. CDR1 SQVTM and CDR2 ANQGSEA come from the germline V gene. The CDR3 runs to 12 residues. Deletions cut 6 bases from V and 7 bases from J, with 16 bases between. The CDR3 nucleotides read TGCAGCGTGCCGGGCCCCGCGAGAGAGCAGTACTTC. It is translated as CSVPGPAREQYF.

This clonotype was recorded at least ten times. The rearrangement uses TRBV27 and TRBJ2-7, with 9 bases identical to TRBD1. Germline-derived CDR1 and CDR2 are MNHEY and SMNVEV (reference sequence). The CDR3 length is 15 residues. After removal of 4 bases from V and 2 bases from J, the junction contained 6 bases not matched to a gene. The CDR3 nucleotides read TGTGCCAGCAGTTATGGACAGGGGTATACCTACGAGCAGTACTTC. It specifies CASSYGQGYTYEQYF.

This clonotype was found many times. The chain employs TRBV13 and TRBJ2-2, with 10 positions matching TRBD2. V lost 6 bases, J lost 6 bases, and 10 bases stayed unmatched. Germline CDR1 is PRHDT and CDR2 is FYEKMQ (reference sequence). CDR3 length: 16 amino acids. The CDR3 sequence is CASRIHGLAVSGELFF. CDR3 bases: TGTGCCAGCAGAATCCACGGACTAGCGGTTTCCGGGGAGCTGTTTTTT.

This clonotype came up many times. V and J are TRBV28 and TRBJ1-2, with 7 bases lining up with TRBD1. This CDR3 is built from 15 residues. CDR1 and CDR2 from the germline V gene are MDHEN and SYDVKM. With 3 bases clipped from V and 3 bases from J, the junction kept 7 bases outside the gene matches. The CDR3 coding sequence is TGTGCCAGCAGTTTGTGGGGACAGCCAGACTATGGCTACACCTTC. It translates to CASSLWGQPDYGYTF.

There are many counts of this clonotype. In DNA, the CDR3 is TGCAGCGTTGATAGGGGGGGGCGGCTAGCCGAGCAGTTCTTC. This encodes CSVDRGGRLAEQFF. V usage is TRBV29-1 and J usage is TRBJ2-1; possible D gene TRBD2, 7 bases. Per germline, CDR1 SQVTM and CDR2 ANQGSEA. The CDR3 is 14 residues long. Deletions cut 3 bases from V and 10 bases from J, with 19 bases between.

J is TRBJ2-7 and V is TRBV20-1, with TRBD1 as a possible D gene (6 bases). The length of the CDR3 is 14 residues. V was pared by 4 bases and J by 0 bases, with 13 bases between. Per the germline V gene, CDR1 is DFQATT and CDR2 is SNEGSKA (reference sequence). The CDR3 is CSAKIRDTSYEQYF. CDR3 nucleotide sequence: TGCAGTGCTAAAATCCGGGACACCTCCTACGAGCAGTACTTC.

This clonotype was seen at least ten times. The V call is TRBV28, the J call TRBJ2-5; D call uncertain. The CDR3 is 14 residues long. Germline lookup yields CDR1 MDHEN and CDR2 SYDVKM. Trimming took 6 bases from V and 1 from J, leaving 12 bases between them. The DNA of the CDR3 is TGTGCCAGCAGCGACCAGACACGCCAAGAGACCCAGTACTTC. Its translation: CASSDQTRQETQYF.

This clonotype was recorded many times. V gene TRBV5-1 combines with J gene TRBJ2-4; 9 nucleotides match TRBD1. Germline values: CDR1 SGHRS, CDR2 YFSETQ. This CDR3 contains 16 residues. With 1 base clipped from V and 4 bases from J, the junction kept 6 bases outside the gene matches. The CDR3 DNA is TGCGCCAGCAGCTTGAACGGGACAGGGCGTAAAAACATTCAGTACTTC. Translated: CASSLNGTGRKNIQYF. The whole variable domain, filled in from reference TRBV5-1 and TRBJ2-4, reads KAGVTQTPRYLIKTRGQQVTLSCSPISGHRSVSWYQQTPGQGLQFLFEYFSETQRNKGNFPGRFSGRQFSNSRSEMNVSTLELGDSALYLCASSLNGTGRKNIQYFGAGTRLSVL.

The sample holds many counts of this clonotype. This chain uses TRBV3-1 with TRBJ1-2; D not resolved. The germline CDR1 and CDR2 sequences are LGHDT and YNNKEL (reference sequence). V lost 1 base to trimming and J lost 3 bases, with 15 bases between them. CDR3 size: 16 residues. CDR3: CASSQAAGQADYGYTF. CDR3 DNA: TGTGCCAGCAGCCAAGCCGCCGGGCAGGCTGACTATGGCTACACCTTC.

This clonotype was counted at least ten times. This chain connects TRBV9 to TRBJ2-3; perhaps D is TRBD1 or TRBD2 (5 bases each). The germline V and J ends were trimmed by 5 bases and 1 base, with 17 bases remaining between them. This CDR3 spans 16 amino acids. CDR1 is SGDLS, CDR2 YYNGEE, per germline. The CDR3 DNA follows: TGTGCCAGCAGTCCGGGGTTGGGGCCAGGCACAGATACGCAGTATTTT. Its translation is CASSPGLGPGTDTQYF.

V usage is TRBV7-2 and J usage is TRBJ2-2, with 10 bases lining up with TRBD2. Germline CDR1 is SGHTA and CDR2 is FQGNSA. V trimming: 5 bases; J trimming: 9 bases; junction bases outside the gene matches: 9. There are 15 residues in the CDR3. The chain's CDR3 is CASSPGLAERRELFF. As DNA, the CDR3 is TGTGCCAGCAGCCCCGGACTAGCGGAAAGGCGGGAGCTGTTTTTT.

The sample holds many counts of this clonotype. V is TRBV7-2 and J is TRBJ2-1, with D maybe TRBD2 (5 bases). The germline V gene encodes CDR1 SGHTA and CDR2 FQGNSA. Trimming left V 4 bases short and J 0 bases short, with 13 bases between. This CDR3 has 16 amino acids. The CDR3 coding sequence is TGTGCCAGCAGCTCCCTCCGAGGGCCCTCCTACAATGAGCAGTTCTTC. Encoded protein: CASSSLRGPSYNEQFF.

The chain links TRBV6-5 to TRBJ2-2, with 8 bases identical to TRBD2. Germline V CDR1 and CDR2: MNHEY, SVGAGI. The CDR3 totals 15 residues. The trim removed 6 bases at V and 4 bases at J, leaving 7 bases unmatched. The CDR3 here is CASSFSGDGTGELFF. The CDR3 coding sequence is TGTGCCAGCAGCTTTAGCGGGGACGGCACCGGGGAGCTGTTTTTT.

This clonotype was observed at least ten times. The CDR3 coding sequence is TGTGCCAGCAGCCGAGGGGGGGCCCCCAATGAAAAACTGTTTTTT. Translated: CASSRGGAPNEKLFF. The rearrangement uses TRBV28 and TRBJ1-4, with D possibly matching TRBD1 (6 bases). The CDR3 is 15 residues long. V shed 6 bases and J shed 5 bases, with 16 bases lying between them. Germline loops: CDR1 MDHEN, CDR2 SYDVKM.

In this sample, this clonotype turned up many times. This chain connects TRBV29-1 to TRBJ1-2, with D unresolved. Trimming stripped 3 bases from V and 4 bases from J, with 6 bases between. This CDR3 has 11 amino acids. The germline V gene has CDR1 SQVTM and CDR2 ANQGSEA. CDR3 in amino acids: CSVDNPYGYTF. The CDR3, as DNA: TGCAGCGTTGATAACCCCTATGGCTACACCTTC. Based on the CDR3 plus reference TRBV29-1 and TRBJ1-2, the full variable domain is SAVISQKPSRDICQRGTSLTIQCQVDSQVTMMFWYRQQPGQSLTLIATANQGSEATYESGFVIDKFPISRPNLTFSTLTVSNMSPEDSSIYLCSVDNPYGYTFGSGTRLTVV.

This clonotype was observed a handful of times. The rearrangement joins TRBV14 to TRBJ2-5; TRBD1 aligns across 8 bases. The junction had 10 bases not matched to a gene; V was cut back by 6 bases and J by 4 bases. Per germline, CDR1 SGHDN and CDR2 FVKESK. This CDR3 has 15 residues. The DNA of the CDR3 is TGTGCCAGCAGTCAATCCCGGACAGGGAGAGAGACCCAGTACTTC. This sequence encodes CASSQSRTGRETQYF.

This clonotype appeared a few times. This sequence joins TRBV10-3 and TRBJ2-3; no firm D call. Germline lookup yields CDR1 ENHRY and CDR2 SYGVKD. Trimming left V 6 bases short and J 2 bases short, with 3 bases between. The CDR3 has 11 residues. The CDR3 bases are TGTGCCATCAGAAACACAGATACGCAGTATTTT. This translates into CAIRNTDTQYF.

This clonotype has ten or more counts. The rearrangement links TRBV2 to TRBJ1-1; 9 bases line up with TRBD1. There are 14 residues in the CDR3. Germline trimming cut 6 bases from V and 6 bases from J; bases unmatched to any gene: 8. Germline assignment: CDR1 SNHLY and CDR2 FYNNEI. In DNA, the CDR3 is TGTGCCAGCAGCCCGGACAGGGGATACGCTGAAGCTTTCTTT. Protein: CASSPDRGYAEAFF.

This clonotype was seen repeatedly, ten times or more. This sequence joins TRBV10-2 and TRBJ1-2, with 7 bases lining up with TRBD1. V dropped 6 bases and J dropped 3; count of bases not matched to a gene: 22. Germline CDR1 and CDR2: WSHSY and SAAADI. The length of the CDR3 is 19 residues. In DNA, the CDR3 is TGCGCCAGCAGAGCGCAAAGACAGGGACTCGTCAAGCATGACTATGGCTACACCTTC. Translated: CASRAQRQGLVKHDYGYTF.

This clonotype was observed many times. The chain employs TRBV21-1 and TRBJ1-2. TRBV21-1 is marked as a pseudogene. The CDR3 has 14 amino acids. The DNA of the CDR3 is TGTGCCAGCAGCAAAAGGGCTGTTAACTATGGCTACACCTTC. It codes for CASSKRAVNYGYTF.

Regarding this clonotype: Compared with germline, one end of the junction differs, possibly owing to a read error. This chain joins TRBV7-9 and TRBJ1-2, with D maybe TRBD1 (6 bases). This CDR3 is built from 16 residues. CDR1 and CDR2 from the germline V gene are SEHNR and FQNEAQ (reference sequence). This CDR3 is CASSLALADSTNGYTF. CDR3 nucleotides: TGTGCCAGCAGCTTAGCGTTGGCGGACAGCACTAATGGGTACACCTTC.

The chain is built from TRBV24-1 and TRBJ2-3; 9 positions match TRBD2. Germline lookup yields CDR1 KGHDR and CDR2 SFDVKD. The CDR3 length is 15 residues. Trimming cost V 7 bases and J 5 bases; bases outside gene matches: 9. CDR3 in amino acids: CATRASAGGIDTQYF. In DNA, the CDR3 is TGTGCCACCAGGGCATCCGCGGGAGGGATAGATACGCAGTATTTT.

This clonotype was counted ten times or more. The J gene is TRBJ2-4, the V gene TRBV12-3 or TRBV12-4; maybe TRBD2 (5 bases). The CDR3 sequence is 12 residues long. Between the trimmed V and J ends, which lost 7 bases and 4 bases, there was a span of 8 bases. CDR3 sequence reads: CASTPGKNIQYF. As DNA, the CDR3 is TGTGCCAGCACCCCGGGGAAAAACATTCAGTACTTC.

There are a few counts of this clonotype. This rearrangement joins TRBV12-3 or TRBV12-4 to TRBJ2-7; possibly TRBD1 for D (5 bases). Trimming shortened V by 1 base and J by 2 bases, and 9 bases separated the two germline ends. The CDR3 consists of 14 residues. The CDR3 protein is CASSLGTLAYEQYF. As DNA, the CDR3 is TGTGCCAGCAGTTTAGGGACATTAGCCTACGAGCAGTACTTC.